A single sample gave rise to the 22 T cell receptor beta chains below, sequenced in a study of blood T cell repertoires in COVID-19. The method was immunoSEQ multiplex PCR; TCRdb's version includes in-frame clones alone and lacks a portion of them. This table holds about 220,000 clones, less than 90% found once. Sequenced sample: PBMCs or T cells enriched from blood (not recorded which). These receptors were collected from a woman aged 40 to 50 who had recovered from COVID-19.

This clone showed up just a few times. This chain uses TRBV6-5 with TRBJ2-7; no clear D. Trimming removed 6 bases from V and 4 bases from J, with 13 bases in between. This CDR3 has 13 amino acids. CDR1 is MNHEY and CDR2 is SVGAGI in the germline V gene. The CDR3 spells CASRRPQRYEQYF. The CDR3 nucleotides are TGTGCCAGCAGACGACCTCAGAGGTACGAGCAGTACTTC.

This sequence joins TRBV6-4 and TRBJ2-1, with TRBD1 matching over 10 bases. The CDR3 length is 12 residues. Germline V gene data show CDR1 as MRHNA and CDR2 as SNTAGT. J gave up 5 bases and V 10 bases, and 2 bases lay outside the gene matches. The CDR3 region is CATGQGDNEQFF. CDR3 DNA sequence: TGTGCCACTGGACAGGGGGACAATGAGCAGTTCTTC.

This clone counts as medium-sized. CDR3 amino acids: CASSLQPRGQLSNEKLFF. DNA for the CDR3: TGCGCCAGCAGCTTGCAACCCAGGGGGCAGCTATCTAATGAAAAACTGTTTTTT. V gene TRBV5-1 combines with J gene TRBJ1-4, with 8 positions matching TRBD1. The CDR3 extends over 18 amino acids. V trimming: 1 base; J trimming: 3 bases; junction bases outside the gene matches: 11. The germline V gene encodes CDR1 SGHRS and CDR2 YFSETQ. The full variable domain, in which reference TRBV5-1 and TRBJ1-4 provide the parts outside the CDR3, is KAGVTQTPRYLIKTRGQQVTLSCSPISGHRSVSWYQQTPGQGLQFLFEYFSETQRNKGNFPGRFSGRQFSNSRSEMNVSTLELGDSALYLCASSLQPRGQLSNEKLFFGSGTQLSVL.

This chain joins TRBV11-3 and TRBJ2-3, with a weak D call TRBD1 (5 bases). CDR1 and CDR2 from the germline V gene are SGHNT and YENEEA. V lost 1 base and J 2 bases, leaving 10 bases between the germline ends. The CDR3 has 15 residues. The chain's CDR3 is CASSLGGLNTDTQYF. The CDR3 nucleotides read TGTGCCAGCAGCTTAGGGGGCCTCAACACAGATACGCAGTATTTT.

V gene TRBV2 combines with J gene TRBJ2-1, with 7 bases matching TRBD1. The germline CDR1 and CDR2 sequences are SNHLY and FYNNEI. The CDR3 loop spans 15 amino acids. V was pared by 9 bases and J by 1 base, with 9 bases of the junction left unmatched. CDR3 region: CASYLRGKSYNEQFF. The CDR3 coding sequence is TGTGCCAGTTACCTCAGGGGGAAGTCCTACAATGAGCAGTTCTTC.

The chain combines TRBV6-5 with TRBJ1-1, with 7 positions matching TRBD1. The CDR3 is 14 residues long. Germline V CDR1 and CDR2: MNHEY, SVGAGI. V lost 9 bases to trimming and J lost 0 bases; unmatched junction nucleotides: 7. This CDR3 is CASRRDSMNTEAFF. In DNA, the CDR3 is TGTGCCAGTCGGCGGGACAGCATGAACACTGAAGCTTTCTTT.

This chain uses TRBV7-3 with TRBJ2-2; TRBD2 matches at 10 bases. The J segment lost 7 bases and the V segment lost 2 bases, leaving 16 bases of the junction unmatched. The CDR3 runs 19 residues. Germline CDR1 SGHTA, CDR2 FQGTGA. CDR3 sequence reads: CASSLAPSSGRRDGGELFF. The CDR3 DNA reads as TGTGCCAGCAGCTTAGCCCCTTCTAGCGGGAGAAGGGATGGCGGGGAGCTGTTTTTT.

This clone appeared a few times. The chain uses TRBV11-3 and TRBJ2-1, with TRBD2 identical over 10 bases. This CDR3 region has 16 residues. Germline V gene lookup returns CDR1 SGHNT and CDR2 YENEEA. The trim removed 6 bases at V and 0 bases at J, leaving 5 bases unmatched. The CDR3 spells CASSYSGGSSYNEQFF. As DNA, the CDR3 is TGTGCCAGCAGTTATAGCGGGGGGAGCTCCTACAATGAGCAGTTCTTC.

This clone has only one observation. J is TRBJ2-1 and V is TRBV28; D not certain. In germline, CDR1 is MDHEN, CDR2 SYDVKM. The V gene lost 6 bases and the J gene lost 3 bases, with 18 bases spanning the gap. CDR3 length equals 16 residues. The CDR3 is CASSSREARIYNEQFF. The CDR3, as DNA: TGTGCCAGCAGCTCCCGCGAGGCGCGAATCTACAATGAGCAGTTCTTC.

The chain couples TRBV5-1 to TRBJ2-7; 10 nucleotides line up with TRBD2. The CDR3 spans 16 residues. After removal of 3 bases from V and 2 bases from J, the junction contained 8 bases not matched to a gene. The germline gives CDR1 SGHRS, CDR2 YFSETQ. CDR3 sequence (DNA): TGCGCCAGCAGCTCCCTAGCGGGAGACACCGCCTACGAGCAGTACTTC. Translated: CASSSLAGDTAYEQYF.

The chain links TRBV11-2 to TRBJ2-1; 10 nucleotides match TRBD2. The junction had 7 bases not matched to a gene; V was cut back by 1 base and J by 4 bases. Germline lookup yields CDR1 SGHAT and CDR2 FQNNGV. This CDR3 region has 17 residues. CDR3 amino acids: CASSLASGRATYNEQFF. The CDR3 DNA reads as TGTGCCAGCAGCTTAGCCAGCGGGAGGGCCACTTACAATGAGCAGTTCTTC.

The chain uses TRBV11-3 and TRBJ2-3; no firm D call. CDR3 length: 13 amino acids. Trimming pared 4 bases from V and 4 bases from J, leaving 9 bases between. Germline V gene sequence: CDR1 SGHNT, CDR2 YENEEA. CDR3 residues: CASSSLESDTQYF. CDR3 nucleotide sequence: TGTGCCAGCAGCTCCCTAGAGTCAGATACGCAGTATTTT.

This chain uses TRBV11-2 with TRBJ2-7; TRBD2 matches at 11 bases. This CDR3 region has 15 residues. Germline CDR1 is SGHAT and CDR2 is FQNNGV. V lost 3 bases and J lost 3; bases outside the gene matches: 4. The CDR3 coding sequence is TGTGCCAGCAGCTTTAGACTAGCGGGATACTACGAGCAGTACTTC. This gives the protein CASSFRLAGYYEQYF.

This chain's CDR3 is CASSHPTLPGTGDGGYTF. DNA of the CDR3: TGCGCCAGCAGCCATCCAACCCTTCCCGGGACAGGGGATGGTGGCTACACCTTC. This chain connects TRBV4-3 to TRBJ1-2; TRBD1 matches at 10 bases. The V and J ends lost 3 bases and 7 bases, in that order; junction bases with no gene match: 17. This CDR3 spans 18 amino acids. The germline V gene has CDR1 LGHNA and CDR2 YSLEER.

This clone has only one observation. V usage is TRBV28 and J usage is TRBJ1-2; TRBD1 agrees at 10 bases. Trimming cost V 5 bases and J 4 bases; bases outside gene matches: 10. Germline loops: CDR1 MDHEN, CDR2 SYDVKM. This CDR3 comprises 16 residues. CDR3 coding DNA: TGTGCCAGCAGTACTTCCGGGACAGGGGTGGTCTATGGCTACACCTTC. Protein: CASSTSGTGVVYGYTF.

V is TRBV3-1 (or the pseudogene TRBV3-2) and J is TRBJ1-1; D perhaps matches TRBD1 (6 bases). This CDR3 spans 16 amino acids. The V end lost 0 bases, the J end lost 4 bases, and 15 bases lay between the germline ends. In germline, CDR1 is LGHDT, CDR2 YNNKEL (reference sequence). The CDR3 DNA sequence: TGTGCCAGCAGCCAAGAAGTCAGGGGCTGGGGCACTGAAGCTTTCTTT. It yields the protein CASSQEVRGWGTEAFF.

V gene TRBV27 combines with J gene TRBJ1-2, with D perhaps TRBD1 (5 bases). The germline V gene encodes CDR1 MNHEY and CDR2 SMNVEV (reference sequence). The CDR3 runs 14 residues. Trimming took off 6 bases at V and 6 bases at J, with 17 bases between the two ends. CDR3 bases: TGTGCCAGCAGGGGGACTGTGAATCCCCATGGCTACACCTTC. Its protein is CASRGTVNPHGYTF.

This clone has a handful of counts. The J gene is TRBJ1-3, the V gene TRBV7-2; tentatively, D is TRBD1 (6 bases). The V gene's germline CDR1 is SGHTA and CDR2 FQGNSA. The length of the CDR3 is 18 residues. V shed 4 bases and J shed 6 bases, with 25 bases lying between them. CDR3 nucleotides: TGTGCCAGCAGCTCCGCCTGGTCAGGGGAGATGTTTGAAAACACCATATATTTT. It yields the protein CASSSAWSGEMFENTIYF.

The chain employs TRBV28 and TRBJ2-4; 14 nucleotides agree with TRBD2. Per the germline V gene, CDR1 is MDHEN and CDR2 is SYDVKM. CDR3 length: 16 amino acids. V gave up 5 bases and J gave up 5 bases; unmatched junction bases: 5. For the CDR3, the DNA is TGTGCCAGCAGTCCCTGGACTAGCGGGAGGCAAAACATTCAGTACTTC. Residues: CASSPWTSGRQNIQYF.

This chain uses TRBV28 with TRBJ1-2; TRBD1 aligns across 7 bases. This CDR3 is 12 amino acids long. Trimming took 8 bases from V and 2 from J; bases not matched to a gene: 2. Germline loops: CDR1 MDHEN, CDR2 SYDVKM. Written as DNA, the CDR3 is TGTGCCAGCTGGGACAGAAACTATGGCTACACCTTC. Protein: CASWDRNYGYTF.

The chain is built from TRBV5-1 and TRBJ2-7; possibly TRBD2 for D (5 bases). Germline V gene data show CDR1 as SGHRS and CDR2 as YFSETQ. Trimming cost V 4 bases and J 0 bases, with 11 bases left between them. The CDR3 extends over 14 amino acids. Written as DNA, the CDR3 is TGCGCCAGCAGCCCCGGGGATTCCTCCTACGAGCAGTACTTC. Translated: CASSPGDSSYEQYF.

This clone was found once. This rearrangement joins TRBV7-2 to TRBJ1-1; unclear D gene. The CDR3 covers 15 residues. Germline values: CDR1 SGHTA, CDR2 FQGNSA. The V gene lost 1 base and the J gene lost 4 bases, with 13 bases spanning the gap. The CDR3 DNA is TGTGCCAGCAGCTTAGGCGGCCACCGGGTCACTGAAGCTTTCTTT. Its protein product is CASSLGGHRVTEAFF.